Below are 13 T cell receptor beta chains sequenced from a single sample in a study of tissue T cells after allogeneic stem cell transplantation. Method: immunoSEQ multiplex PCR; TCRdb's copy keeps in-frame clones and lacks some. The sample holds around 28,000 clones, approximately 83% seen once. This sample comprised blood, obtained before transplantation. The receptors stem from a woman aged 18-55 years who later had graft-versus-host disease after an allogeneic stem cell transplant.

The J gene is TRBJ2-7, the V gene TRBV21-1; TRBD1 is the table's D call, not checked against the DNA. TRBV21-1 is recorded as a pseudogene. The CDR3 is 20 residues long. The CDR3 DNA is TGTGCCAGCAGCGCAGGAGGGAACAGGGGCCCGCGTCCAGGGTGTCGGGAGCAGTACTTC. It yields the protein CASSAGGNRGPRPGCREQYF.

The chain combines TRBV6-5 with TRBJ1-1; no firm D call. V was trimmed by 7 bases and J by 1 base, leaving 13 bases between them. CDR1 and CDR2 (germline): MNHEY, SVGAGI. This CDR3 comprises 14 residues. CDR3 sequence (DNA): TGTGCCAGCATCCGAAGTGGGCAGAACACTGAAGCTTTCTTT. As protein: CASIRSGQNTEAFF.

This chain links TRBV7-9 with TRBJ2-1, with unresolved D. The CDR3 has 14 amino acids. CDR1 is SEHNR, CDR2 FQNEAQ, per germline (reference sequence). Trimming stripped 4 bases from V and 12 bases from J, with 19 bases between. The CDR3 region is CASSWSGPQRRQFF. The CDR3, as DNA: TGTGCCAGCAGCTGGTCCGGGCCCCAGCGTAGGCAGTTCTTC.

V is TRBV7-2 and J is TRBJ2-1; D remains ambiguous. Trimming cost V 1 base and J 0 bases, with 7 bases left between them. Germline loops: CDR1 SGHTA, CDR2 FQGNSA. This CDR3 comprises 15 residues. CDR3 nucleotides: TGTGCCAGCAGCTTAGGAGTGAGCTCCTACAATGAGCAGTTCTTC. Protein: CASSLGVSSYNEQFF.

The chain employs TRBV27 and TRBJ1-4; a weak D match, TRBD1 (5 bases). This CDR3 spans 14 amino acids. The germline V gene has CDR1 MNHEY and CDR2 SMNVEV (reference sequence). V lost 0 bases and J lost 5, with 7 bases in between. Here the CDR3 reads CASSLSGPNEKLFF. The CDR3 DNA reads TGTGCCAGCAGTTTATCGGGACCAAATGAAAAACTGTTTTTT.

V and J are TRBV19 and TRBJ1-1, with D maybe TRBD1 (5 bases). This CDR3 contains 16 residues. V shed 0 bases and J shed 0 bases, with 11 bases lying between them. Germline CDR1 reads LNHDA; CDR2 reads SQIVND (reference sequence). The DNA of the CDR3 is TGTGCCAGTAGTATAGAAGCCACGGGGCTGAACACTGAAGCTTTCTTT. The encoded protein is CASSIEATGLNTEAFF.

This clone appeared a few times. This chain joins TRBV28 and TRBJ2-1, with 8 bases aligning to TRBD1. From germline, CDR1 is MDHEN and CDR2 SYDVKM. The trim removed 8 bases at V and 12 bases at J, leaving 3 bases unmatched. The CDR3 spans 10 residues. The CDR3 DNA sequence: TGTGCCAGCGAAGGACAGGGGCAGTTCTTC. Translation: CASEGQGQFF. Full variable domain (rest looked up from reference TRBV28 and TRBJ2-1): DVKVTQSSRYLVKRTGEKVFLECVQDMDHENMFWYRQDPGLGLRLIYFSYDVKMKEKGDIPEGYSVSREKKERFSLILESASTNQTSMYLCASEGQGQFFGPGTRLTVL.

This chain joins TRBV11-2 and TRBJ1-4, with D hard to call. Germline V lookup: CDR1 SGHAT, CDR2 FQNNGV. CDR3 size: 12 residues. V lost 5 bases and J lost 8, with 9 bases in between. CDR3 amino acids: CASSPMREKLFF. CDR3 sequence (DNA): TGTGCCAGCAGCCCTATGCGGGAAAAACTGTTTTTT. Complete variable domain (other parts from reference TRBV11-2 and TRBJ1-4): EAGVAQSPRYKIIEKRQSVAFWCNPISGHATLYWYQQILGQGPKLLIQFQNNGVVDDSQLPKDRFSAERLKGVDSTLKIQPAKLEDSAVYLCASSPMREKLFFGSGTQLSVL.

The chain couples TRBV27 to TRBJ2-7, with D uncertain. There are 15 residues in the CDR3. Germline CDR1 reads MNHEY; CDR2 reads SMNVEV (reference sequence). The germline V and J ends were trimmed by 1 base and 1 base, with 11 bases remaining between them. CDR3 in amino acids: CASSLYPDESYEQYF. CDR3 nucleotide sequence: TGTGCCAGCAGTTTATACCCGGACGAATCCTACGAGCAGTACTTC.

The chain combines TRBV20-1 with TRBJ2-7; D remains ambiguous. The CDR3 sequence is 15 residues long. V shed 3 bases and J shed 0 bases, with 15 bases lying between them. CDR1 and CDR2 from the germline V gene are DFQATT and SNEGSKA (reference sequence). DNA of the CDR3: TGCAGTGCTAGTCCTCTGGACCGAGACTCCTACGAGCAGTACTTC. Protein product: CSASPLDRDSYEQYF.

The chain recombines TRBV11-2 with TRBJ2-1; D uncertain. In germline, CDR1 is SGHAT, CDR2 FQNNGV. This CDR3 contains 16 residues. V gave up 5 bases and J gave up 5 bases, with 19 bases separating them. In DNA form, the CDR3 reads TGTGCCAGCAGCCCCTTAGCCCCAGGTCGGGACAATGAGCAGTTCTTC. This translates into CASSPLAPGRDNEQFF. Filled out from reference TRBV11-2 and TRBJ2-1, the complete variable domain reads EAGVAQSPRYKIIEKRQSVAFWCNPISGHATLYWYQQILGQGPKLLIQFQNNGVVDDSQLPKDRFSAERLKGVDSTLKIQPAKLEDSAVYLCASSPLAPGRDNEQFFGPGTRLTVL.

V gene TRBV4-1 combines with J gene TRBJ2-3; D is perhaps TRBD2 (7 bases). V lost 4 bases to trimming and J lost 4 bases, with 15 bases between them. From germline, CDR1 is MGHRA and CDR2 YSYEKL. This CDR3 spans 15 amino acids. CDR3 in amino acids: CASSPGGLSADTQYF. Written as DNA, the CDR3 is TGCGCCAGCAGCCCCGGGGGGCTTAGTGCAGATACGCAGTATTTT.

This chain uses TRBV5-1 with TRBJ2-7, with 9 positions matching TRBD2. V shed 1 base, J shed 5 bases, and the junction held 7 bases outside the gene matches. The CDR3 loop spans 15 amino acids. Germline V lookup: CDR1 SGHRS, CDR2 YFSETQ. Written as DNA, the CDR3 is TGCGCCAGCAGCTTGCAGGTAGCGGGGGCTCACGAGCAGTACTTC. Translation: CASSLQVAGAHEQYF.